This T cell receptor (beta chain) was found in a study of T-cell memory formation after mild COVID-19. The wider study: Largely donor-specific sequence clusters came from a couple of donors.

This clonotype appeared a few times. Germline CDR1 reads SQVTM; CDR2 reads ANQGSEA. J lost 1 base, V lost 6 bases, and 4 bases had no gene match. This CDR3 has 14 amino acids. TCRdb ran MiXCR on the 5' RACE reads and lists one entry per CDR3 protein. The table includes 450,000 to 650,000 distinct CDR3 sequences, roughly 21% detected once. This chain joins TRBV29-1 and TRBJ2-3; 10 positions agree with TRBD1. The source is an adult woman who had mild COVID-19 (a few samples of this study predate the infection). Cell type and time point are not known. Input material: PBMCs or a T cell subset sorted from them (not recorded which). This CDR3 is CSVAGTGGTDTQYF. The CDR3 nucleotides read TGCAGCGTGGCCGGGACAGGGGGCACAGATACGCAGTATTTT.